These 24 T cell receptor beta chains share one sample of origin, sequenced in a study of blood T cells in healthy people across ages. Primers used in a second PCR of roughly 7 to 12 cycles were a sample-barcoded 5' primer and a J-beta primer mix. TCRdb reprocessed the 5' RACE reads with MiXCR, giving one entry per CDR3 protein. This sample has approximately 810,000 distinct CDR3 sequences, with 30% to 45% found just once. Sequences were obtained from blood. These TCRs come from a man aged 18 to 29 in good health.

The chain links TRBV28 to TRBJ2-7; D may be TRBD1 (6 bases). Trimming pared 2 bases from V and 3 bases from J, leaving 8 bases between. This CDR3 has 13 residues. Germline CDR1 reads MDHEN; CDR2 reads SYDVKM. For the CDR3, the DNA is TGTGCCAGCAGTTTACGGGACATCTACGAGCAGTACTTC. Amino acid sequence: CASSLRDIYEQYF.

This clonotype was detected many times. V and J are TRBV27 and TRBJ2-1; TRBD1 is a possible D gene (6 bases). With 5 bases removed from V and 3 bases from J, the gap between germline ends came to 14 bases. CDR1 and CDR2 (germline): MNHEY, SMNVEV (reference sequence). CDR3 size: 15 residues. The CDR3 protein is CASSQTGSYYNEQFF. The CDR3 DNA reads as TGTGCCAGCAGTCAAACAGGGTCCTACTACAATGAGCAGTTCTTC.

This clonotype was seen a handful of times. V and J are TRBV12-3 or TRBV12-4 and TRBJ1-5; D uncertain. V lost 3 bases, J lost 4 bases, and 10 bases lay in between. CDR3 length equals 14 residues. In DNA, the CDR3 is TGTGCCAGCAGTTTGGAAGTGAGGAATCAGCCCCAGCATTTT. The encoded protein is CASSLEVRNQPQHF.

This clonotype was picked up many times. The chain is built from TRBV4-3 and TRBJ2-5; a weak D match, TRBD1 (6 bases). Looked up from germline, CDR1 is LGHNA and CDR2 is YSLEER. The V end was cut by 0 bases, the J end by 2 bases, with 10 bases between. This CDR3 is 15 amino acids long. CDR3 in amino acids: CASSQDGQRQETQYF. The CDR3 DNA reads as TGCGCCAGCAGCCAAGATGGACAGAGACAAGAGACCCAGTACTTC.

The chain recombines TRBV4-1 with TRBJ1-5; D ambiguous. V dropped 4 bases and J dropped 1 base, with 14 bases sitting between them. Germline CDR1 and CDR2: MGHRA and YSYEKL. This CDR3 region has 16 residues. The CDR3: CASSRVWGESNQPQHF. The CDR3, as DNA: TGCGCCAGCAGCCGAGTTTGGGGAGAGAGCAATCAGCCCCAGCATTTT.

The V call is TRBV5-1, the J call TRBJ1-4; 9 positions match TRBD1. Losses at the gene ends were 4 bases for V and 5 bases for J; bases not matched to a gene: 12. The length of the CDR3 is 17 residues. CDR1 SGHRS and CDR2 YFSETQ come from the germline V gene. CDR3 amino acids: CASSQNTGGRGNEKLFF. The CDR3 DNA is TGCGCCAGCAGCCAAAACACAGGGGGCAGGGGGAATGAAAAACTGTTTTTT.

The chain has TRBV3-1 and TRBJ1-5; D perhaps matches TRBD1 (6 bases). This CDR3 has 14 residues. The ends were cut back, 3 bases at V and 3 bases at J, with 9 bases in the middle. Germline V lookup: CDR1 LGHDT, CDR2 YNNKEL (reference sequence). The CDR3 loop is CASSQRTDNQPQHF. In nucleotides, the CDR3 is TGTGCCAGCAGCCAGAGGACAGACAATCAGCCCCAGCATTTT. The whole variable domain, filled in from reference TRBV3-1 and TRBJ1-5, reads DTAVSQTPKYLVTQMGNDKSIKCEQNLGHDTMYWYKQDSKKFLKIMFSYNNKELIINETVPNRFSPKSPDKAHLNLHINSLELGDSAVYFCASSQRTDNQPQHFGDGTRLSIL.

This clonotype showed up just a few times. The chain combines TRBV9 with TRBJ2-7; D is possibly TRBD1 (6 bases). V shed 4 bases and J shed 4 bases, with 9 bases lying between them. Germline V CDR1 and CDR2: SGDLS, YYNGEE. The CDR3 has 12 residues. CDR3 coding DNA: TGTGCCAGCAGCTCAGGGGAGTACGAGCAGTACTTC. Encoded protein: CASSSGEYEQYF.

The J gene is TRBJ2-1, the V gene TRBV14; D might be TRBD1 (5 bases). Germline V lookup: CDR1 SGHDN, CDR2 FVKESK. The germline V and J ends were trimmed by 8 bases and 2 bases, with 16 bases remaining between them. The CDR3 extends over 15 amino acids. The CDR3 protein is CASQETGGTYNEQFF. DNA for the CDR3: TGTGCCAGCCAAGAAACAGGTGGGACCTACAATGAGCAGTTCTTC. The full variable domain, with the rest looked up from reference TRBV14 and TRBJ2-1, is EAGVTQFPSHSVIEKGQTVTLRCDPISGHDNLYWYRRVMGKEIKFLLHFVKESKQDESGMPNNRFLAERTGGTYSTLKVQPAELEDSGVYFCASQETGGTYNEQFFGPGTRLTVL.

CDR3 loop: CASSLVLTATNEKLFF. As DNA, the CDR3 is TGTGCCAGCAGCTTAGTCCTCACTGCAACTAATGAAAAACTGTTTTTT. The gene calls are TRBV7-2 and TRBJ1-4, with unresolved D. The germline CDR1 and CDR2 sequences are SGHTA and FQGNSA. V dropped 1 base and J dropped 0 bases, with 9 bases sitting between them. CDR3 size: 16 residues.

In its sample, this clonotype was seen once. Germline is not matched at one junction end, which may reflect a read error. The rearrangement uses TRBV7-2 and TRBJ2-1; D gene unclear. The CDR3 is 14 amino acids. Germline V gene lookup returns CDR1 SGHTA and CDR2 FQGNSA. The CDR3 reads CASILVLQPNEQFF. The CDR3 nucleotides read TGTGCCAGCATCTTAGTTCTCCAGCCCAATGAGCAGTTCTTC. The full variable domain, completed using reference TRBV7-2 and TRBJ2-1, is GAGVSQSPSNKVTEKGKDVELRCDPISGHTALYWYRQSLGQGLEFLIYFQGNSAPDKSGLPSDRFSAERTGGSVSTLTIQRTQQEDSAVYLCASILVLQPNEQFFGPGTRLTVL.

This clonotype came up many times. This rearrangement joins TRBV4-3 to TRBJ2-7, with a weak D call TRBD1 (6 bases). V was shortened by 0 bases and J by 4 bases, with 13 bases between the two germline ends. Germline CDR1 is LGHNA and CDR2 is YSLEER. There are 15 residues in the CDR3. As DNA, the CDR3 is TGCGCCAGCAGCCAAGATGACAGGACGGGTTACGAGCAGTACTTC. As protein: CASSQDDRTGYEQYF.

This clonotype was recorded many times. This chain connects TRBV4-2 to TRBJ1-5; D gene uncertain. Between the trimmed V and J ends, which lost 0 bases and 9 bases, there was a span of 15 bases. Per the germline V gene, CDR1 is LGHNA and CDR2 is YNFKEQ. The CDR3 runs to 15 residues. The CDR3 DNA is TGTGCCAGCAGCCAAGAGGCACTGGGAAATAGGCCCCAGCATTTT. Its translation is CASSQEALGNRPQHF.

The chain couples TRBV27 to TRBJ2-5; D possibly corresponds to TRBD1 (5 bases). V was pared by 5 bases and J by 4 bases, with 17 bases between. This CDR3 has 15 amino acids. Per the germline V gene, CDR1 is MNHEY and CDR2 is SMNVEV (reference sequence). CDR3 nucleotide sequence: TGTGCCAGCAGTACCGCGGACAAGGTAGGAGAGACCCAGTACTTC. Protein product: CASSTADKVGETQYF.

The chain recombines TRBV12-3 or TRBV12-4 with TRBJ2-7; TRBD1 is a possible D gene (5 bases). The CDR3 has 12 amino acids. The V end was cut by 4 bases, the J end by 6 bases, with 10 bases between. CDR3 bases: TGTGCCAGCAGTTCAGGGTGGCGCGAGCAGTACTTC. Translating it yields CASSSGWREQYF.

The chain recombines TRBV13 with TRBJ2-1; D gene unclear. CDR1 is PRHDT and CDR2 is FYEKMQ in the germline V gene (reference sequence). V was clipped by 1 base and J by 2 bases, with 9 bases between them. The CDR3 runs 15 residues. As DNA, the CDR3 is TGTGCCAGCAGCTTAGTTGCGCAGCCCTACAATGAGCAGTTCTTC. Translation: CASSLVAQPYNEQFF.

The gene calls are TRBV20-1 and TRBJ2-3; tentative D call: TRBD1 (6 bases). From germline, CDR1 is DFQATT and CDR2 SNEGSKA (reference sequence). V dropped 7 bases and J dropped 0 bases, with 17 bases sitting between them. The CDR3 has 15 residues. CDR3 nucleotide sequence: TGCAGTGTCCACCGGACAGCGAAAAGCACAGATACGCAGTATTTT. The encoded protein is CSVHRTAKSTDTQYF.

This sequence joins TRBV12-3 or TRBV12-4 and TRBJ2-1; 12 bases match TRBD2. CDR3 length equals 13 residues. Germline trimming cut 0 bases from V and 12 bases from J; bases unmatched to any gene: 0. The CDR3 sequence is CASSLAGLAGQFF. The CDR3, as DNA: TGTGCCAGCAGTTTAGCGGGACTAGCGGGGCAGTTCTTC.

This clonotype occurred a few times. The chain links TRBV10-3 to TRBJ2-2, with D possibly being TRBD2 (7 bases). The CDR3 has 18 residues. Trimming took 3 bases from V and 0 from J, leaving 17 bases between them. Looked up from germline, CDR1 is ENHRY and CDR2 is SYGVKD. CDR3 nucleotide sequence: TGTGCCATCAGTGACGCCAATAGGGGGGGGACGAACACCGGGGAGCTGTTTTTT. Translating it yields CAISDANRGGTNTGELFF.

The chain uses TRBV2 and TRBJ2-1; 15 bases match TRBD2. The V segment lost 8 bases and the J segment 7 bases; nucleotides outside the gene matches: 6. The V gene's germline CDR1 is SNHLY and CDR2 FYNNEI. This CDR3 comprises 15 residues. In nucleotides, the CDR3 is TGTGCCAGCCGGACTAGCGGGGGGGCGGCGAATGAGCAGTTCTTC. Residues: CASRTSGGAANEQFF.

The chain is built from TRBV2 and TRBJ1-5; the D gene is possibly TRBD1 (6 bases). The CDR3 runs 15 residues. Germline CDR1 is SNHLY and CDR2 is FYNNEI. V gave up 6 bases and J gave up 6 bases, with 18 bases separating them. CDR3 sequence: CASSGTYRVGQPQHF. The CDR3, as DNA: TGTGCCAGCAGCGGAACCTACAGGGTCGGTCAGCCCCAGCATTTT.

The chain employs TRBV20-1 and TRBJ2-4; 10 bases agree with TRBD1. The J call may be wrong; the DNA end is better matched by TRBJ2-7. Germline CDR1 reads DFQATT; CDR2 reads SNEGSKA (reference sequence). CDR3 length: 14 residues. The CDR3 DNA is TGCAGTGCTAGGGACGGGACAGGGGCTTTCGAGCAGTACTTC. Translated, it gives CSARDGTGAFEQYF.

The chain has TRBV7-2 and TRBJ1-4, with 9 bases lining up with TRBD1. The CDR3 loop spans 15 amino acids. Germline V lookup: CDR1 SGHTA, CDR2 FQGNSA. Trimming removed 5 bases from V and 8 bases from J; junction bases left unmatched: 9. The CDR3 loop is CASSPSGQGGEKLFF. As DNA, the CDR3 is TGTGCCAGCAGCCCTTCGGGACAGGGAGGCGAAAAACTGTTTTTT.

Details on this clonotype: The junction and the germline gene differ at one end; a read error may be behind it. The V call is TRBV7-2, the J call TRBJ2-4, with D perhaps matching TRBD2 (6 bases). The CDR3 sequence is 17 residues long. Germline V gene lookup returns CDR1 SGHTA and CDR2 FQGNSA. CDR3 in amino acids: CASTLAAAGLAKNIQYF. CDR3 nucleotides: TGTGCCAGCACCTTAGCGGCAGCAGGGCTAGCCAAAAACATTCAGTACTTC.